This paragraph covers one TCR beta chain sequence. The antigen remains unidentified. Autopsy tissues included GI tract, liver, skin and lymphoid organs. These data originate in a study of tissue T cells after allogeneic stem cell transplantation. Study-level findings and limits: Blood and spleen captured only part of the tissue TCR repertoire. Anatomically similar tissues had similar TCR repertoires within each patient.

CDR3 sequences, V/J genes, frequencies and template counts came from survey-depth TCRbeta sequencing. Sequencing used immunoSEQ multiplex PCR; TCRdb keeps in-frame clones, though not all of them. The sample holds more than 9,000 clones, around three quarters seen once. The clonotype originates from a woman aged 18-55 years with breast cancer. Sequenced material: tissue from the right colon, taken at autopsy.

The CDR3 nucleotides read TGTGCCAGCAGCCCCGGGAGAGGGGGCAATCAGCCCCAGCATTTT. Its translation is CASSPGRGGNQPQHF. This rearrangement joins TRBV5-4 to TRBJ1-5; possibly TRBD1 for D (5 bases). The CDR3 is made up of 15 amino acids. V was clipped by 4 bases and J by 2 bases, with 13 bases between them. Germline values: CDR1 SGHNT, CDR2 YYREEE (reference sequence).